This note documents a single T cell receptor (beta chain) sequence. Here immunoSEQ multiplex PCR was the method, and the copy in TCRdb shows in-frame clones only, minus some. The table includes 50,000 to 70,000 clones, 79% detected once. This sample was taken from a study of blood T cell repertoires in COVID-19. V trimming: 5 bases; J trimming: 1 base; junction bases outside the gene matches: 6. The CDR3 spans 16 residues. Germline V lookup: CDR1 LNHNV, CDR2 YYDKDF (reference sequence). Sequencing input: peripheral blood. The receptor was isolated from a man in his fifties or sixties with acute or convalescent COVID-19. This chain uses TRBV15 with TRBJ1-5; 9 nucleotides match TRBD1. The CDR3, as DNA: TGTGCCACCAGCCCAACAGGGGGCGGAAGCAATCAGCCCCAGCATTTT. Protein product: CATSPTGGGSNQPQHF. The full variable domain, its missing parts supplied by reference TRBV15 and TRBJ1-5, is DAMVIQNPRYQVTQFGKPVTLSCSQTLNHNVMYWYQQKSSQAPKLLFHYYDKDFNNEADTPDNFQSRRPNTSFCFLDIRSPGLGDTAMYLCATSPTGGGSNQPQHFGDGTRLSIL.